This T cell receptor (beta chain) was recorded in a study of blood T cells in healthy people across ages (dated by TCRdb to between 2014 and 2017). For context, the study as a whole: In model experiments, template switching captured about one uniquely barcoded TCR beta cDNA molecule for every two T cells. Using the same blood draw, the study looked at two additional independent replicas of 1 million unique cDNA reads for two donors, one aged 18 to 30 and the other aged 80 or older. The donors were split into four age groups: young (average around 15 years), middle-aged (39), aged (around 67) and long-lived (roughly 88). To track age-related changes in TCR beta repertoire diversity, the study relied on deep sequencing normalized with unique cDNA molecular identifiers. The paper's findings and limits, for the study overall: As age increased, observed TCR beta diversity per million T cells dropped in a roughly linear way, and a significant reduction was already evident by age 40. Estimates of total diversity based on one million sequenced T cells were regarded as lower bounds and as underestimates. Observed TCR beta diversity correlated strongly with the percentage of naive T cells measured by flow cytometry. Compared with the aged group, more naive CD4+ T cells, fewer expanded clones and increased TCR diversity were shown by the long-lived group, suggesting age selection. Donor CMV infection status was unknown, potentially confounding age-related changes in expanded clonotypes. Since profiling was done on bulk unsorted PBMCs, naive and antigen-experienced compartments could not be conclusively compared.

The approximately 40 donors, aged about 6 to 95 years, were systemically healthy Caucasian individuals from Russia. About 9.8 milliliters of peripheral blood were drawn from each donor into EDTA-treated Vacutainer tubes. Ficoll-Paque density-gradient centrifugation was used to isolate PBMCs, with at least 6 million obtained per sample. Trizol reagent was used to extract total RNA from PBMCs, with at least 5 micrograms per sample. For every donor, flow cytometry on a PBMC aliquot measured the percentage of naive CD45RAhigh/CD27high T cells. Remarks on this clonotype: Which antigen it targets is not known. No much larger clone exists at a distance of one base, and base qualities are not known.

The library was made by 5' RACE. Sequencer: Illumina HiSeq 2500. A second PCR of about 6 to 11 cycles was performed with a sample-barcoded 5' primer and a J-beta primer mix. A unique molecular identifier was introduced onto each TCR beta cDNA molecule by a template-switch 5' adaptor carrying 12 random nucleotides. Each sample yielded at least 3 million CDR3-containing paired-end reads. First-strand cDNA synthesis was performed from all RNA using the Mint cDNA synthesis kit, with priming by a TRBC-specific oligonucleotide. All cDNA was treated with uracil-DNA glycosylase and then went through a first 18-cycle PCR with the universal primers M1SS and BC2_uni_R. As for the authors' bioinformatics: For normalization, 1 million high-quality reads, each with a distinct molecular identifier, were randomly selected from each sample. Reads with shared molecular identifiers were discarded instead of being binned into consensus sequences. MiTCR, run with a Q25 quality threshold and the strictest error-elimination algorithm, handled CDR3 identification, clonotype clustering and error correction. A nonparametric unseen species model with Euler transformation was used to estimate lower-bound total TCR beta diversity. In TCRdb, the public reads were trimmed at Q25 with fastp and aligned with MiXCR, with productive beta chains retained. Every CDR3 protein is listed once, alongside the most common genes and DNA of its rows. The V and J calls were determined by TCRdb, not by the authors. The sample has roughly 800,000 distinct CDR3 sequences on record, around 25% of them singletons. The ten largest make up about 3% of the sample.

Including cysteine and phenylalanine, the CDR3 has 15 amino acids. Of all the DNA, just the CDR3 is kept, 45 bases in frame from base 1. V gives up 4 bases and J gives up 1 base, and the segment between their germline ends measures 13 bases. The germline V gene sets CDR1 to LGHNA and CDR2 to YNFKEQ. Separately, the same data were catalogued under a study of T cells of mothers and their children. In that second paper, the authors write: Donors were nine systemically healthy Caucasian individuals: three mothers and their six children. cDNA synthesis used all of the extracted RNA, with around 1.4 ug of RNA in each 15 ul reaction. In the second PCR, the M1S primer added sample barcodes and 2-4 random nucleotides. Over 9.5 million TCR beta CDR3 reads were obtained for each mother, and 2.5 million to 3.5 million reads were obtained for each child. TCR recombination output is similarly shaped by thymic selection in related and unrelated pairs, with a minor effect exerted by inherited differences. Related mother-child pairs always showed normalized repertoire overlap that was slightly higher than in unrelated mother-child pairs, though the difference was never significant. No persistent microchimeric T cell clones were detected, at a sensitivity of approximately 90 clones per million clonotypes. To look for features that set related mother-child pairs apart from unrelated individuals, the researchers ran deep NGS to compare the TCR beta repertoires of mothers and children. On average, the children were approximately 11 +/- 4 years old, while the mothers were 40 +/- 4 years old. Libraries were sequenced on Illumina HiSeq 2000 with 100+100 nt paired-end reads after adapter ligation with NEBNext reagents. To prevent cross-contamination, the mother and child libraries were prepared one month apart and sequenced in separate runs. For each donor, between about 450,000 and 2,300,000 distinct TCR beta clonotypes were identified. Naive TCR beta clonotypes were estimated from low-frequency clonotypes matched to each donor's FACS-determined naive share, without sorting.

This receptor was taken from a boy under 18 in good health. The rearrangement joined TRBV4-2 to TRBJ1-2; no D gene call is confident. Sequences were obtained from blood. The CDR3 has the sequence CASSRQKNSNYGYTF. The nucleotide sequence is given as TGTGCCAGCAGCCGGCAGAAGAATAGTAACTATGGCTACACCTTC.